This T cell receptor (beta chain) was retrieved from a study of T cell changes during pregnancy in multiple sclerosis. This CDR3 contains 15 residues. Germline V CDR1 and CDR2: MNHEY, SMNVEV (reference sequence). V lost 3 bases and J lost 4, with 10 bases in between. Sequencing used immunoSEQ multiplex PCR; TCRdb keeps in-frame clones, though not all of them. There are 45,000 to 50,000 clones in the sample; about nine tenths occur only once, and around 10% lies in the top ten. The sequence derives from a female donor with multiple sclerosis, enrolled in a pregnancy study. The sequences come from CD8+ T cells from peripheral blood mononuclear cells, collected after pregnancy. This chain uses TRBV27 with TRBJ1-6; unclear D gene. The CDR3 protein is CASSFPPGYNSPLHF. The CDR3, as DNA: TGTGCCAGCAGTTTCCCTCCAGGTTATAATTCACCCCTCCACTTT.